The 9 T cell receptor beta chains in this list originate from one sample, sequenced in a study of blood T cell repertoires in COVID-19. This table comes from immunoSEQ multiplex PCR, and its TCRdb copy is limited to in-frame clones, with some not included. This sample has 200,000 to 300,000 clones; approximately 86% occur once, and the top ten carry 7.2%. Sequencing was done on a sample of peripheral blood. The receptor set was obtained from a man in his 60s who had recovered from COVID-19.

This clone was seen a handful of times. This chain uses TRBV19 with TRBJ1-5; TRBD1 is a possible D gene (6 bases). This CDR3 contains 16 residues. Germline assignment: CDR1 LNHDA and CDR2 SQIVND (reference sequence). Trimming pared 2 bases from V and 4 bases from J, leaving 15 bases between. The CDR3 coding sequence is TGTGCCAGTAGTATATATGGCAGGGGAATTAATCAGCCCCAGCATTTT. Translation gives CASSIYGRGINQPQHF.

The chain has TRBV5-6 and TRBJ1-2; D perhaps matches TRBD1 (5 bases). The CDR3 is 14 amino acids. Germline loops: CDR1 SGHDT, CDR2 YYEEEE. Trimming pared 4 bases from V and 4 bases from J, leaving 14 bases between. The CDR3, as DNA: TGTGCCAGCAGCCGGGACTTTCGTGGCTATGGCTACACCTTC. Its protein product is CASSRDFRGYGYTF.

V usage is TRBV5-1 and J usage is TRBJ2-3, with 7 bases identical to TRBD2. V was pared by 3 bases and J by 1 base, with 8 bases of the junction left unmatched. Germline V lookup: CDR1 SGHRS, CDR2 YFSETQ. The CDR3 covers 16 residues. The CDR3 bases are TGCGCCAGCAGCTCTACTAGCGTACGGGGCACAGATACGCAGTATTTT. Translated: CASSSTSVRGTDTQYF.

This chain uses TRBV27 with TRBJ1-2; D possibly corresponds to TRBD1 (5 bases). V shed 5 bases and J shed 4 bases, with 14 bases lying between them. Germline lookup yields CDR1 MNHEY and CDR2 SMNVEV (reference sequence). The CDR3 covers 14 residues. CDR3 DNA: TGTGCCAGCAGTCCGCTCGGGAGGGGCTATGGCTACACCTTC. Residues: CASSPLGRGYGYTF.

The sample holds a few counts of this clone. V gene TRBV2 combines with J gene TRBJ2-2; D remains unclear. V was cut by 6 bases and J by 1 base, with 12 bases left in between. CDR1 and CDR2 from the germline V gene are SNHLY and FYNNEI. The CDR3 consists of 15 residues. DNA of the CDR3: TGTGCCAGCAGAACAGCCCGCGAGAACACCGGGGAGCTGTTTTTT. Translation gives CASRTARENTGELFF.

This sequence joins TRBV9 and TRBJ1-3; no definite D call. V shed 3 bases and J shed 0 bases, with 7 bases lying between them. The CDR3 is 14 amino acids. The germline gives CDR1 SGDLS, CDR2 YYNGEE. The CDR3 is CASSARSSGNTIYF. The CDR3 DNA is TGTGCCAGCAGCGCCCGGAGCTCTGGAAACACCATATATTTT.

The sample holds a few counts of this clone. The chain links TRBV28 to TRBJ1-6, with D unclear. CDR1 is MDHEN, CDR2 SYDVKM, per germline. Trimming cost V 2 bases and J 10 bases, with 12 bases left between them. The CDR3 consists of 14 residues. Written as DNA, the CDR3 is TGTGCCAGCAGTTTAGTACTTTCTCTGTCACCCCTCCACTTT. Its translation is CASSLVLSLSPLHF.

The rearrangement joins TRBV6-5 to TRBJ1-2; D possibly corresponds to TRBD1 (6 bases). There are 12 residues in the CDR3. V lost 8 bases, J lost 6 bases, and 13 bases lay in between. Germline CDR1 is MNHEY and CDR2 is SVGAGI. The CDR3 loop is CASRLGTHGYTF. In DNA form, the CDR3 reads TGTGCCAGCCGATTAGGGACACATGGCTACACCTTC.

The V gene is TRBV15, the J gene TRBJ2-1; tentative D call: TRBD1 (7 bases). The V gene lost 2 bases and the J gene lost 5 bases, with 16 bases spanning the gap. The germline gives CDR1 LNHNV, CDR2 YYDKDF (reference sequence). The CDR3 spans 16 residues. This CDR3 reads CATSRNQGGAHNEQFF. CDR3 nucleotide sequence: TGTGCCACCAGCAGAAATCAGGGGGGCGCCCACAATGAGCAGTTCTTC.